Below, 20 T cell receptor beta chains from the same sample are listed, as sequenced in a study of CD4+ T cells in melanoma. TCRdb's copy holds only in-frame clones and misses some; the assay was immunoSEQ multiplex PCR. Of 11,000 or so clones in the sample, less than 70% are singletons; the top ten hold around 10%. The sample comprised cells from a culture (not recorded whether cultured in vitro). The receptors were gathered from a human donor with melanoma.

The rearrangement joins TRBV7-3 to TRBJ1-1; D remains unclear. V was cut by 2 bases and J by 7 bases, with 8 bases left in between. Germline CDR1 reads SGHTA; CDR2 reads FQGTGA. The length of the CDR3 is 12 residues. This CDR3 is CASSLSLSEAFF. For the CDR3, the DNA is TGTGCCAGCAGCTTATCCCTTAGTGAAGCTTTCTTT.

The CDR3 spells CASSPSRLAGERETQYF. The DNA of the CDR3 is TGTGCCAGCAGCCCGTCCAGACTAGCGGGGGAGCGGGAGACCCAGTACTTC. The chain links TRBV11-1 to TRBJ2-5; 12 nucleotides line up with TRBD2. Germline V gives CDR1 SGHAT, CDR2 FQDESV (reference sequence). V was clipped by 5 bases and J by 5 bases; unmatched bases: 12. The CDR3 sequence is 17 residues long.

J is TRBJ2-7 and V is TRBV6-5, with a tentative D call TRBD2 (6 bases). V shed 7 bases and J shed 0 bases, with 13 bases lying between them. CDR1 is MNHEY and CDR2 is SVGAGI in the germline V gene. The CDR3 loop spans 14 amino acids. The CDR3 coding sequence is TGTGCCAGCACCTTGACCGGGAGCTCCTACGAGCAGTACTTC. Translating gives CASTLTGSSYEQYF.

This clone was picked up a small number of times. The V call is TRBV18, the J call TRBJ1-1; TRBD1 aligns across 8 bases. Germline V gives CDR1 KGHSH, CDR2 LQKENI. V dropped 2 bases and J dropped 1; count of bases not matched to a gene: 3. The CDR3 length is 15 residues. The CDR3 bases are TGTGCCAGCTCACCAAAAACAGGGGGGAACACTGAAGCTTTCTTT. Translation: CASSPKTGGNTEAFF. Complete variable domain (other parts from reference TRBV18 and TRBJ1-1): NAGVMQNPRHLVRRRGQEARLRCSPMKGHSHVYWYRQLPEEGLKFMVYLQKENIIDESGMPKERFSAEFPKEGPSILRIQQVVRGDSAAYFCASSPKTGGNTEAFFGQGTRLTVV.

The rearrangement joins TRBV5-8 to TRBJ1-2, with 9 bases fitting TRBD1. The V segment lost 3 bases and the J segment 8 bases; nucleotides outside the gene matches: 2. Per germline, CDR1 SGHTS and CDR2 YDEGEE. This CDR3 has 12 amino acids. This CDR3 is CASSWTGAGYTF. The DNA for the CDR3 is TGTGCCAGCAGCTGGACAGGGGCCGGCTACACCTTC.

This clone has a handful of counts. The chain uses TRBV5-1 and TRBJ2-2, with 8 nucleotides matching TRBD1. V was pared by 0 bases and J by 5 bases, with 15 bases of the junction left unmatched. There are 19 residues in the CDR3. Germline V lookup: CDR1 SGHRS, CDR2 YFSETQ. CDR3 region: CASSLAFSPDRVQTGELFF. The CDR3 region has the DNA TGCGCCAGCAGCTTGGCGTTCTCACCGGACAGGGTGCAAACCGGGGAGCTGTTTTTT.

This clone was seen only a few times. The V gene is TRBV7-9, the J gene TRBJ1-4, with no clear D. The CDR3 covers 14 residues. Germline loops: CDR1 SEHNR, CDR2 FQNEAQ (reference sequence). V lost 5 bases and J 0 bases, leaving 7 bases between the germline ends. The CDR3 DNA reads TGTGCCAGCAGCCGACATTCAACTAATGAAAAACTGTTTTTT. It is translated as CASSRHSTNEKLFF. Full variable domain (rest looked up from reference TRBV7-9 and TRBJ1-4): DTGVSQNPRHKITKRGQNVTFRCDPISEHNRLYWYRQTLGQGPEFLTYFQNEAQLEKSRLLSDRFSAERPKGSFSTLEIQRTEQGDSAMYLCASSRHSTNEKLFFGSGTQLSVL.

The rearrangement joins TRBV18 to TRBJ2-7; the D gene is possibly TRBD1 (6 bases). Germline loops: CDR1 KGHSH, CDR2 LQKENI. Trimming removed 3 bases from V and 6 bases from J, with 18 bases in between. The CDR3 has 15 amino acids. The CDR3 protein is CASSPLQGSTSEQYF. CDR3 DNA: TGTGCCAGCTCACCCTTACAGGGTTCGACCTCCGAGCAGTACTTC.

The rearrangement joins TRBV6-5 to TRBJ1-6; D unresolved. Trimming pared 6 bases from V and 6 bases from J, leaving 12 bases between. Germline-derived CDR1 and CDR2 are MNHEY and SVGAGI. The CDR3 covers 14 residues. The CDR3 DNA sequence: TGTGCCAGCAGGAGTCGGACTCTTAATTCACCCCTCCACTTT. Its protein product is CASRSRTLNSPLHF.

This sequence joins TRBV7-3 and TRBJ2-2, with D tentatively TRBD2 (5 bases). The germline gives CDR1 SGHTA, CDR2 FQGTGA. The CDR3 is 16 amino acids. Trimming took 5 bases from V and 0 from J, leaving 13 bases between them. The CDR3 DNA sequence: TGTGCCAGCAGCCCCCGCGGGCCAACGAACACCGGGGAGCTGTTTTTT. Protein product: CASSPRGPTNTGELFF.

This clone was seen a few times. The V and J genes are TRBV7-2 and TRBJ2-1, with 9 nucleotides matching TRBD2. With 4 bases clipped from V and 5 bases from J, the junction kept 6 bases outside the gene matches. CDR3 size: 15 residues. Looked up from germline, CDR1 is SGHTA and CDR2 is FQGNSA. CDR3 DNA: TGTGCCAGCAGCTCCCATAGCGGGGGCAACAATGAGCAGTTCTTC. It translates to CASSSHSGGNNEQFF.

The chain recombines TRBV7-9 with TRBJ1-2, with 10 bases that match TRBD1. The CDR3 is 16 amino acids. V lost 1 base and J lost 2; bases outside the gene matches: 4. CDR1 is SEHNR and CDR2 is FQNEAQ in the germline V gene (reference sequence). The CDR3 reads CASSLGGQGGNYGYTF. DNA of the CDR3: TGTGCCAGCAGCTTAGGAGGACAGGGGGGAAACTATGGCTACACCTTC.

This clone was observed a few times. This chain links TRBV11-2 with TRBJ2-7; no clear D. CDR3 length equals 13 residues. The germline CDR1 and CDR2 sequences are SGHAT and FQNNGV. V lost 5 bases and J lost 3, with 11 bases in between. The CDR3 protein is CASSRGNLYEQYF. As DNA, the CDR3 is TGTGCCAGCAGCCGAGGTAACCTCTACGAGCAGTACTTC.

The V gene is TRBV30, the J gene TRBJ2-5; no definite D call. Germline V gene data show CDR1 as GTSNPN and CDR2 as SVGIG (reference sequence). This CDR3 is 11 amino acids long. Trimming took off 0 bases at V and 5 bases at J, with 4 bases between the two ends. CDR3 protein: CAWSVLETQYF. The CDR3 coding sequence is TGTGCCTGGAGTGTACTCGAGACCCAGTACTTC.

This clone was observed a few times. This sequence joins TRBV30 and TRBJ1-6; D is ambiguous. CDR3 size: 14 residues. CDR1 is GTSNPN, CDR2 SVGIG, per germline (reference sequence). V was shortened by 4 bases and J by 8 bases, with 15 bases between the two germline ends. CDR3 sequence: CAWTPQDRDSPLHF. In DNA form, the CDR3 reads TGTGCCTGGACCCCCCAGGATAGGGATTCACCCCTCCACTTT.

J is TRBJ1-3 and V is TRBV18, with D unresolved. V was cut by 3 bases and J by 5 bases, with 14 bases left in between. CDR1 and CDR2 from the germline V gene are KGHSH and LQKENI. The CDR3 consists of 15 residues. The CDR3 is CASSPQQSERNTIYF. DNA for the CDR3: TGTGCCAGCTCACCCCAGCAATCCGAGAGAAACACCATATATTTT.

V usage is TRBV5-1 and J usage is TRBJ2-2; D remains unclear. The CDR3 consists of 13 residues. Trimming cost V 0 bases and J 4 bases, with 4 bases left between them. In germline, CDR1 is SGHRS, CDR2 YFSETQ. CDR3 sequence reads: CASSLGSTGELFF. The DNA for the CDR3 is TGCGCCAGCAGCTTGGGAAGCACCGGGGAGCTGTTTTTT.

The V call is TRBV18, the J call TRBJ2-3, with 8 bases lining up with TRBD2. After removal of 5 bases from V and 4 bases from J, the junction contained 5 bases not matched to a gene. This CDR3 is 14 amino acids long. CDR1 KGHSH and CDR2 LQKENI come from the germline V gene. This CDR3 is CASSGQRGPDTQYF. The DNA of the CDR3 is TGTGCCAGCTCAGGCCAGCGGGGGCCAGATACGCAGTATTTT.

This clone was observed a few times. This chain connects TRBV10-3 to TRBJ2-5, with D possibly TRBD2 on 5 matching bases. CDR1 ENHRY and CDR2 SYGVKD come from the germline V gene. This CDR3 is built from 13 residues. Trimming removed 6 bases at V and 2 bases at J, with 10 bases between. The CDR3 sequence: CAIRGAAQETQYF. CDR3 sequence (DNA): TGTGCCATCAGAGGAGCGGCACAAGAGACCCAGTACTTC.

V usage is TRBV5-5 and J usage is TRBJ2-3, with D unresolved. V lost 4 bases to trimming and J lost 3 bases, with 6 bases between them. From germline, CDR1 is SGHKS and CDR2 YYEKEE (reference sequence). The CDR3 is 12 residues long. This CDR3 reads CASSAYTDTQYF. CDR3 DNA: TGTGCCAGCAGCGCCTATACAGATACGCAGTATTTT.